Listed below are T cell receptor beta chains from one sample, sequenced in a study of T cells after yellow fever vaccination. TCRdb reprocessed the 5' RACE reads with MiXCR, giving one entry per CDR3 protein. Here the sample spans under 95,000 distinct CDR3 sequences, around 7% being singletons. This specimen was CD8+ T cells sorted from PBMCs, taken roughly 10 days after the first yellow fever vaccination. The receptor set was obtained from a man between 18 and 29 years old who received the YFV17D yellow fever vaccine. The conserved cysteine and the conserved F or W are not part of the CDR3 here. Fields, in order: V gene, D gene, CDR3 protein. A D gene is named only where the DNA matches it firmly.

>TRBV5-4|NA
ASSLDVGGLTDTQY
>TRBV9|NA
ASTITGSTPLH
>TRBV4-3|NA
ASSPRPREQF
>TRBV29-1|TRBD1
SVGGGQGNTEAF
>TRBV5-1|NA
ASSLGQQFTEAF
>TRBV7-6|NA
ASSLGYPPGGYT
>TRBV7-3|TRBD1
ASSLGTGAYEQY
>TRBV7-2|NA
ASSLGVFYGYT
>TRBV6-5|TRBD2
ASSWEGTSHETQY
>TRBV18|TRBD1
ASSPEDRDVNQPQH
>TRBV4-1|TRBD1
ASTRQGASGELF
>TRBV4-3|TRBD2
ASSQDVYSGGPQETQY
>TRBV4-1|NA
ASSQDNDSRRANEKLF
>TRBV5-1|TRBD1
ASSSSTGTGVYGYT
>TRBV9|TRBD1
ASSPRDRVYEQY
>TRBV6-2/TRBV6-3|NA
ASSYGGYSPLH
>TRBV7-9|NA
ASSLDRPMDTQY
>TRBV11-2|NA
ASSPPGLPEVNEQF
>TRBV29-1|NA
SVVPPGAGETQY
>TRBV4-1|NA
ASSQDDGGPDTQY
>TRBV9|NA
ASSGEQANQPQH
>TRBV5-4|TRBD2
ASSLKLAKYNEQF
>TRBV18|NA
ASSPPPGRGFVGYQETQY
>TRBV5-1|NA
ASSFGLPGEQF
>TRBV29-1|NA
SVEATGLGRNYGYT
>TRBV4-3|TRBD1
ASSQDRDRVNQPQH
>TRBV12-3/TRBV12-4|NA
ASSMTGEQGVNEQF
>TRBV5-1|NA
ASSSKQGNGELF
>TRBV5-5|NA
ASSPGTLQETQY
>TRBV29-1|NA
SVEEPTSESGELF
>TRBV27|NA
ASSLGGHFQTTGRHIQY
>TRBV6-1|TRBD1
ASSPPGQGVTGELF
>TRBV7-9|NA
ASSFRGFSTEAF
>TRBV5-5|NA
ASSFFRGFTDTQY
>TRBV20-1|TRBD2
SARGLAGGLSYNEQF
>TRBV6-2/TRBV6-3|TRBD1
ASSGPGQGYEQY
>TRBV12-5|TRBD1
ASGFGTGVSGAYGYT
>TRBV12-3/TRBV12-4|NA
ASSLTGISNQPQH
>TRBV6-1|TRBD1
ASSERPRDRVGYT
>TRBV4-1|NA
ASSQQGFYGYT
>TRBV4-3|NA
ASSRETAYGYT
>TRBV20-1|NA
SARTVNGYT
>TRBV7-2|NA
ASSLWVVGGYT
>TRBV5-6|TRBD2
ASSLPLAGGPGDTQY
>TRBV20-1|NA
SASEWTVEETQY
>TRBV5-1|TRBD2
ASGLSGAHNEQF
>TRBV12-3/TRBV12-4|NA
ASSLGGADEKLF
>TRBV3-1|NA
ASSRGPGAGRNEQF
>TRBV5-1|TRBD2
ASSPQPQAGVSSSYNEQF
>TRBV9|NA
ASSVWDGTEQF
>TRBV6-4|NA
ASSDNSGANVLT
>TRBV7-9|NA
ASSPRQDLNTEAF
>TRBV4-3|TRBD1
ASSQQAYRGDGYT
>TRBV7-2|TRBD1
ASSFAGQEYY